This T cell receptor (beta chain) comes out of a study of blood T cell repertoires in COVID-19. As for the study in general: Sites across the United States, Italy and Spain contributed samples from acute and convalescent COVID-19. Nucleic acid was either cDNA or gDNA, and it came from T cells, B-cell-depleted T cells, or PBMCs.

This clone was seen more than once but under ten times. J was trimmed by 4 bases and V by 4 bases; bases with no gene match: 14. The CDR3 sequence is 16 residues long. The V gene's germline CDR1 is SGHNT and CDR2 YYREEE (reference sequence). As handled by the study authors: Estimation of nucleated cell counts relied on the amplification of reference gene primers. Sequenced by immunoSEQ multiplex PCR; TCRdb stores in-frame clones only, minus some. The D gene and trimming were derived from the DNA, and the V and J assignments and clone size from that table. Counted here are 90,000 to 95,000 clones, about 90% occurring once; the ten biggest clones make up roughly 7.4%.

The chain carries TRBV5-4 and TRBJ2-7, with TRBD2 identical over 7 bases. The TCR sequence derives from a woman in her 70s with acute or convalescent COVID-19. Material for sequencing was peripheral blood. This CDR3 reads CASSDGIMVGGYEQYF. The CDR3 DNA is TGTGCCAGCAGCGACGGAATAATGGTGGGGGGGTACGAGCAGTACTTC.